This T cell receptor beta chain was sequenced for a study of CD8+ T cells in alopecia areata. Once RNA had been extracted, it was reverse transcribed into cDNA to act as the sequencing template. Generated by immunoSEQ multiplex PCR, the TCRdb table keeps only in-frame clones and is missing some. The table lists just under 65,000 clones, 35% to 55% of them singletons, with around 21% in the top ten. Only a few counts were recorded for this clone. Germline loops: CDR1 SGHRS, CDR2 YFSETQ. CDR3 length: 13 amino acids. After removal of 5 bases from V and 4 bases from J, the junction contained 3 bases not matched to a gene. Documented treatment: oral pan-JAK inhibitor, 5-10 mg twice daily.

The chain links TRBV5-1 to TRBJ2-7; 10 positions match TRBD1. This specimen was CD8+ T cells sorted from blood, taken at roughly week 38, from a patient treated with tofacitinib. The TCR originated in a human donor with alopecia areata. In DNA form, the CDR3 reads TGCGCCAGCAGTGACAGGGGGCCGTACGAGCAGTACTTC. Encoded protein: CASSDRGPYEQYF.